These T cell receptor beta chains were read from a single sample in a study of OX40 agonist ivuxolimab in advanced cancers. The repertoire was sequenced with immunoSEQ multiplex PCR; TCRdb's copy has only in-frame clones and lacks some. This table has over 65,000 clones, 90% appearing once. The sequenced sample was CD4+ or CD8+ T cells sorted from blood, obtained in a trial of the OX40 agonist ivuxolimab. Receptor source: an adult with an advanced solid tumor such as melanoma, head and neck, liver or kidney cancer. CDR3s include the opening cysteine and the closing phenylalanine or tryptophan. The order of the fields is clone size, J gene, D gene, V gene, CDR3 protein, CDR3 DNA. D genes are given only for firm matches. A clone size is listed for some rows: how often the clone was seen (once, few, many), or a class if it is expanded.

NA | TRBJ1-1 | NA | TRBV23-1 | CASSQDDAGTEAFF | TGCGCCAGCAGTCAAGATGATGCGGGGACTGAAGCTTTCTTT
NA | TRBJ2-7 | NA | TRBV7-2 | CASSPFRGEAYEQYF | TGTGCCAGCAGCCCCTTCAGGGGGGAGGCCTACGAGCAGTACTTC
NA | TRBJ2-3 | TRBD2 | TRBV29-1 | CSVGSGGASDTQYF | TGCAGCGTTGGTAGCGGGGGGGCATCAGATACGCAGTATTTT
NA | TRBJ1-6 | TRBD1 | TRBV9 | CASSTTGVNSPLHF | TGTGCCAGCAGCACCACAGGGGTAAATTCACCCCTCCACTTT
NA | TRBJ2-3 | NA | TRBV4-2 | CASSQVWSRTDTQYF | TGTGCCAGCAGCCAAGTGTGGAGTAGGACAGATACGCAGTATTTT
NA | TRBJ2-7 | TRBD2 | TRBV10-3 | CAISAGTSGRYEQYF | TGTGCCATCAGTGCCGGGACTAGCGGGCGCTACGAGCAGTACTTC
NA | TRBJ1-1 | NA | TRBV30 | CAWSVSGGDTEAFF | TGTGCCTGGAGCGTGAGTGGGGGAGACACTGAAGCTTTCTTT
NA | TRBJ1-5 | TRBD1 | TRBV28 | CATRQGPLNQPQHF | TGTGCCACCAGACAGGGGCCCCTCAATCAGCCCCAGCATTTT
NA | TRBJ2-2 | NA | TRBV28 | CASTTAAAGELFF | TGTGCCAGCACCACGGCTGCGGCCGGGGAGCTGTTTTTT
NA | TRBJ2-7 | NA | TRBV19 | CASSGLPEDYEQYF | TGTGCCAGTAGTGGACTACCCGAGGACTACGAGCAGTACTTC
few | TRBJ1-2 | NA | TRBV5-6 | CASSLEGRTNYGYTF | TGTGCCAGCAGCTTGGAGGGCAGAACTAACTATGGCTACACCTTC
NA | TRBJ2-4 | NA | TRBV5-6 | CASSFYRVLAKNIQYF | TGTGCCAGCAGCTTCTACAGGGTTCTAGCCAAAAACATTCAGTACTTC
NA | TRBJ2-3 | TRBD2 | TRBV28 | CASSSFWGLAGGGDTQYF | TGTGCCAGCAGTTCATTCTGGGGACTAGCGGGGGGAGGAGATACGCAGTATTTT
NA | TRBJ2-3 | NA | TRBV29-1 | CSVDVSGTDTQYF | TGCAGCGTTGATGTGTCGGGCACAGATACGCAGTATTTT
NA | TRBJ1-4 | TRBD1 | TRBV5-1 | CASSPGTVNEKLFF | TGCGCCAGCAGCCCCGGGACAGTTAATGAAAAACTGTTTTTT
NA | TRBJ2-3 | TRBD2 | TRBV18 | CASSLRLADGTDTQYF | TGTGCCAGCTCACTCCGACTAGCGGACGGCACAGATACGCAGTATTTT
NA | TRBJ1-1 | NA | TRBV19 | CASSHGESAEAFF | TGTGCCAGTAGTCACGGGGAGTCCGCTGAAGCTTTCTTT
once | TRBJ1-4 | NA | TRBV27 | CASSSRPGIHEKLFF | TGTGCCAGCAGTTCCAGACCGGGAATCCATGAAAAACTGTTTTTT
NA | TRBJ2-2 | NA | TRBV11-3 | CASSPKGVGELFF | TGTGCCAGCAGCCCCAAGGGTGTCGGGGAGCTGTTTTTT
once | TRBJ2-3 | NA | TRBV10-3 | CAISGGNTQYF | TGTGCCATCAGTGGCGGAAATACGCAGTATTTT
NA | TRBJ2-3 | TRBD1 | TRBV5-1 | CASSFMDRDTDTQYF | TGCGCCAGCAGCTTTATGGACAGGGACACAGATACGCAGTATTTT
NA | TRBJ1-2 | TRBD1 | TRBV7-2 | CASRTTGTSGYTF | TGTGCCAGCAGGACGACAGGGACATCCGGCTACACCTTC
few | TRBJ2-1 | TRBD2 | TRBV11-3 | CASSLSLDAGVYNEQFF | TGTGCCAGCAGCTTATCCCTCGACGCGGGGGTGTACAATGAGCAGTTCTTC
NA | TRBJ2-5 | TRBD2 | TRBV28 | CASRAGIGETQYF | TGTGCCAGCAGAGCGGGAATTGGAGAGACCCAGTACTTC
once | TRBJ1-2 | NA | TRBV6-1 | CASSRTGNYGYTF | TGTGCCAGCAGTCGAACAGGGAACTATGGCTACACCTTC
once | TRBJ2-3 | TRBD2 | TRBV10-3 | CAISEVGTSGRTDTQYF | TGTGCCATCAGTGAGGTGGGGACTAGCGGGAGGACAGATACGCAGTATTTT
few | TRBJ1-3 | NA | TRBV4-1 | CASSQGGESSGNTIYF | TGCGCCAGCAGCCAAGGAGGGGAGAGCTCTGGAAACACCATATATTTT
once | TRBJ1-1 | NA | TRBV7-3 | CASSLRTRQNTEAFF | TGTGCCAGCAGCTTACGTACTCGACAGAACACTGAAGCTTTCTTT
NA | TRBJ2-1 | TRBD2 | TRBV6-6 | CASKVAGTYNEQFF | TGTGCCAGCAAAGTAGCGGGAACCTACAATGAGCAGTTCTTC
NA | TRBJ2-7 | NA | TRBV28 | CASSPLTYEQYF | TGTGCCAGCAGTCCACTAACCTACGAGCAGTACTTC
NA | TRBJ1-2 | NA | TRBV30 | CACSESGTNTF | TGTGCCTGCTCGGAATCCGGGACCAACACCTTC
NA | TRBJ1-1 | NA | TRBV4-1 | CASSQVANTEAFF | TGCGCCAGCAGCCAAGTGGCGAACACTGAAGCTTTCTTT